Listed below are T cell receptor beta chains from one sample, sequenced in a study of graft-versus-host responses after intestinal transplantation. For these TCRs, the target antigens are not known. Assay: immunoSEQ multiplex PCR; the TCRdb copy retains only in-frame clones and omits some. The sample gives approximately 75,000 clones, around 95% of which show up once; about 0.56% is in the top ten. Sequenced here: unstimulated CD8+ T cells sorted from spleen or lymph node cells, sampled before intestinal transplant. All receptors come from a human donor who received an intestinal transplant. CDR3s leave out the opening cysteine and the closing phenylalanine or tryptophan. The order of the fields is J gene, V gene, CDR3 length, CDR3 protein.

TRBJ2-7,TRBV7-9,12,ASSLDAVSYEQY
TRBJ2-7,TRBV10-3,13,AISESRRGTDEQY
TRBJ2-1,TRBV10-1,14,ASSGHDGRADNEQF
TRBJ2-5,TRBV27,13,ASSLSLRNQETQY
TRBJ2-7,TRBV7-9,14,ASSLVGQGLVNEQY
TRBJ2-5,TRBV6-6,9,ASSTGETQY
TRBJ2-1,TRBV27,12,ASSYGTSGMKQF
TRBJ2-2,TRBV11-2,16,ASSFLVSGQGAPGELF
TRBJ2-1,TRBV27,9,ASREQGIRF
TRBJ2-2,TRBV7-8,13,ASSLASSWSGELF